This TCR beta chain originates from a study of blood T cells in healthy people across ages (dated by TCRdb to 2014 to 2015). Broadly, across the study: In model experiments, template switching captured about one uniquely barcoded TCR beta cDNA molecule for every two T cells. Using deep sequencing normalized with unique cDNA molecular identifiers, the study measured how TCR beta repertoire diversity changes with age. The donors were divided into four age groups: young (average approximately 16 years), middle-aged (about 39), aged (approximately 62) and long-lived (around 87). To avoid experimental bias, donors of different ages were distributed randomly across sequencing lanes. Using the same blood draw, the study looked at two additional independent replicas of 1 million unique cDNA reads for two donors, one aged 18 to 30 and the other aged 80 or older. The investigation overall reported the following: As age increased, observed TCR beta diversity per million T cells dropped in a roughly linear way, and a significant reduction was already evident by age 40. Because profiling used bulk unsorted PBMCs, naive and antigen-experienced compartments could not be compared conclusively. Compared with the aged group, the long-lived group had more naive CD4+ T cells, fewer expanded clones and increased TCR diversity, a pattern suggesting age selection. Estimates of total diversity based on one million sequenced T cells were regarded as lower bounds and as underestimates. There was a strong correlation between observed TCR beta diversity and the percentage of naive T cells measured by flow cytometry. The CMV infection status of donors was not known, potentially confounding age-related changes in expanded clonotypes.

Compared with germline, V lacks 8 bases and J lacks 5 bases; bases without a gene match: 11. The CDR3 numbers 15 residues from cysteine through phenylalanine. This entry keeps only the CDR3 DNA: 45 bases, framed from base 1. Per the germline V gene, KGHSH is the CDR1 and LQKENI is the CDR2. The donors were 40 or so Caucasian individuals from Russia, aged roughly 6 to 100 years, who were systemically healthy. Each donor gave about 9.7 milliliters of peripheral blood, drawn into EDTA-treated Vacutainer tubes. Ficoll-Paque density-gradient centrifugation was used to isolate PBMCs, with at least 7 million obtained per sample. Total RNA was extracted from PBMCs with Trizol reagent, with at least 6 micrograms obtained per sample. For every donor, an aliquot of PBMCs went through flow cytometry to measure the percentages of naive CD45RAhigh/CD27high T cells. Library generation was performed with 5' RACE. Reads for this sample came from an Illumina HiSeq 2500. The second PCR ran for about 7 to 11 cycles and used a J-beta primer mix along with a sample-barcoded 5' primer. A unique molecular identifier was introduced onto each TCR beta cDNA molecule by a template-switch 5' adaptor carrying 12 random nucleotides. Each sample yielded at least 2.5 million CDR3-containing paired-end reads. The Mint cDNA synthesis kit, primed by a TRBC-specific oligonucleotide, was used to synthesize first-strand cDNA from all RNA. Following uracil-DNA glycosylase treatment, all cDNA underwent a first 18-cycle PCR with the universal primers M1SS and BC2_uni_R. For the original study's pipeline: Normalization of each sample was performed by random selection of 1 million high-quality reads, each carrying a distinct molecular identifier. Reads sharing molecular identifiers were discarded rather than binned into consensus sequences. CDR3 identification, clonotype clustering and error correction used MiTCR with a Q25 quality threshold and the strictest error-elimination algorithm. A nonparametric unseen species model with Euler transformation was used to estimate lower-bound total TCR beta diversity. In TCRdb, the public reads were trimmed at Q25 with fastp and aligned with MiXCR, with productive beta chains retained. CDR3 protein duplicates are merged, each entry listing the most common genes and DNA. In this record, the V and J calls reflect TCRdb's handling and not the investigators' own analysis. Present in this sample are more than 650,000 distinct CDR3 sequences, about a fifth of which were seen just once. Of the sample, roughly a fifth falls within the top ten clones.

As regards this clonotype: Its target antigen remains unknown. There are no base qualities to consult, and no much larger clone falls within one base.

The sequence links TRBV18 to TRBJ2-1; 8 middle bases align to TRBD1. The sequence derives from a man between 70 and 80 years old in good health. The specimen was blood. The nucleotides read TGTGCCAGCAATAGGGACAGGACACCTAACAATGAGCAGTTCTTC. The encoded protein is CASNRDRTPNNEQFF.